This T cell receptor (beta chain) stems from a study of blood T cell repertoires in COVID-19. The overall study: Donors in the United States, Italy and Spain gave samples during acute or convalescent COVID-19. From T cells, B-cell-depleted T cells, or PBMCs came the material, which was cDNA or gDNA.

The CDR3 has 16 residues. The V segment lost 0 bases and the J segment 1 base; nucleotides outside the gene matches: 2. Looked up from germline, CDR1 is LGHNA and CDR2 is YNFKEQ. As originally analysed: Amplification of reference gene primers was used by the study to estimate nucleated cell counts. The method was immunoSEQ multiplex PCR; TCRdb's version includes in-frame clones alone and lacks a portion of them. V and J calls and clone size are as listed in that table; D and trimming were resolved from the DNA. This table holds roughly 97,000 clones, roughly 79% found once. The V call is TRBV4-2, the J call TRBJ1-3, with TRBD1 matching 8 bases. Input material: peripheral blood. The TCR sequence derives from a man between 70 and 80 years old with acute or convalescent COVID-19. In nucleotides, the CDR3 is TGTGCCAGCAGCCAAGACAGGACAGGGTCTGGAAACACCATATATTTT. It yields the protein CASSQDRTGSGNTIYF.